The rows below give T cell receptor beta chains drawn from one sample of a study of post-analysis software for immune sequencing data. MiXCR, run by TCRdb on the PCR reads, gives a single entry per CDR3 protein. The top ten hold 1.7% of the sample, which has roughly 620,000 distinct CDR3 sequences, about 44% seen once. The sequenced sample consisted of blood. The receptors come from a girl aged 10-17 years with multiple sclerosis. Both conserved end residues are part of each CDR3. The D gene is left open where the match is weak. Size values are once, few and many counts, or a class for expanded clones, and some rows have none.

clone size	D gene	J gene	V gene	CDR3 protein	CDR3 DNA
few	NA	TRBJ1-1	TRBV7-9	CASSFSGTINEAFF	TGTGCCAGCAGCTTTAGCGGGACAATTAATGAAGCTTTCTTT
NA	TRBD1	TRBJ2-2	TRBV29-1	CSVGRDRSTGELFF	TGCAGCGTTGGCCGGGACAGGAGTACCGGGGAGCTGTTTTTT
few	TRBD2	TRBJ2-1	TRBV7-8	CASSLYGTSGNEQFF	TGTGCCAGCAGCTTATATGGGACTAGCGGTAATGAGCAGTTCTTC
NA	NA	TRBJ2-5	TRBV5-1	CASSLEWGWQETQYF	TGCGCCAGCAGCTTGGAATGGGGGTGGCAAGAGACCCAGTACTTC
many	TRBD1	TRBJ2-7	TRBV12-3/TRBV12-4	CASSSDRGYEQYF	TGTGCCAGCAGCTCGGACAGGGGTTACGAGCAGTACTTC
few	NA	TRBJ1-4	TRBV3-1	CASSLRANEKLFF	TGTGCCAGCAGCCTCAGGGCTAATGAAAAACTGTTTTTT
NA	NA	TRBJ2-5	TRBV5-6	CASSLGHWGTQYF	TGTGCCAGTAGCTTGGGACATTGGGGGACCCAGTACTTC
NA	TRBD1	TRBJ2-5	TRBV10-3	CAISDYRGETQYF	TGTGCCATCAGTGATTACAGGGGAGAGACCCAGTACTTC
NA	TRBD1	TRBJ1-1	TRBV13	CASSPETGPNTEAFF	TGTGCCAGCAGCCCGGAGACAGGGCCTAACACTGAAGCTTTCTTT
NA	TRBD1	TRBJ1-2	TRBV7-2	CASSLVRGQGYGYTF	TGTGCCAGCAGCTTAGTAAGAGGACAGGGCTATGGCTACACCTTC
NA	NA	TRBJ2-7	TRBV3-1	CASSRMGGHEQYF	TGTGCCAGCAGCCGGATGGGCGGTCACGAGCAGTACTTC
few	NA	TRBJ2-3	TRBV6-5	CASSYRVGSTDTQYF	TGTGCCAGCAGTTATCGAGTCGGCAGTACAGATACGCAGTATTTT
NA	NA	TRBJ2-7	TRBV29-1	CSAFTSSYEQYF	TGCAGCGCGTTCACGAGCTCCTACGAGCAGTACTTC
few	NA	TRBJ1-4	TRBV27	CASRNSWARGSEKLFF	TGTGCCAGCAGAAACAGTTGGGCCCGGGGGAGTGAAAAACTGTTTTTT
once	TRBD2	TRBJ2-3	TRBV4-1	CASSHMGRLAGGGPTDTQYF	TGCGCCAGCAGCCACATGGGGAGACTAGCGGGAGGGGGGCCCACAGATACGCAGTATTTT
few	TRBD2	TRBJ2-7	TRBV6-6	CASSFPSGLGEQYF	TGTGCCAGCAGTTTCCCTTCCGGACTAGGCGAGCAGTACTTC
NA	NA	TRBJ1-2	TRBV29-1	CSVDGNNYGYTF	TGCAGCGTTGATGGGAACAACTATGGCTACACCTTC
NA	NA	TRBJ1-5	TRBV30	CAWSEVWNQPQHF	TGTGCCTGGAGTGAAGTTTGGAATCAGCCCCAGCATTTT
few	NA	TRBJ2-3	TRBV12-3/TRBV12-4	CASSRSASTDTQYF	TGTGCCAGCAGTCGTAGCGCAAGCACAGATACGCAGTATTTT
few	NA	TRBJ2-7	TRBV29-1	CSVGDAYEQYF	TGCAGCGTCGGGGATGCTTACGAGCAGTACTTC
NA	TRBD2	TRBJ2-4	TRBV3-1	CASSPTGGAKNIQYF	TGTGCCAGCAGCCCTACGGGAGGGGCCAAAAACATTCAGTACTTC
few	NA	TRBJ2-7	TRBV7-2	CASSPRANEQYF	TGTGCCAGCAGCCCCAGGGCCAACGAGCAGTACTTC
NA	NA	TRBJ2-1	TRBV20-1	CSARRGGGASHNEQFF	TGCAGTGCCCGCCGAGGTGGGGGGGCCAGTCATAATGAGCAGTTCTTC
NA	NA	TRBJ2-1	TRBV5-4	CASSLAGSGSNEQFF	TGTGCCAGCAGCTTGGCCGGCTCGGGTAGCAATGAGCAGTTCTTC
NA	TRBD2	TRBJ2-1	TRBV20-1	CSARDPAGPSYNEQFF	TGCAGTGCTAGAGACCCAGCGGGGCCCTCCTACAATGAGCAGTTCTTC
NA	NA	TRBJ2-7	TRBV20-1	CSARDPTNSYEQYF	TGCAGTGCTAGAGATCCGACTAACTCCTACGAGCAGTACTTC